This T cell receptor beta chain came from a study of beta chain features in type 1 diabetes. Expressed TCRB transcripts were sequenced, since all the RNA that had been isolated was reverse transcribed. Clones were sequenced by immunoSEQ multiplex PCR, and TCRdb holds only the in-frame ones, with some missing. The table shows roughly 610,000 clones, with 15% to 19% occurring only once. The CDR3 consists of 15 residues. The V and J ends lost 7 bases and 2 bases, in that order; junction bases with no gene match: 8. Germline V gene lookup returns CDR1 SNHLY and CDR2 FYNNEI. The receptor was derived from a man aged 18 to 35 in good health. The chain is built from TRBV2 and TRBJ2-3; the match to TRBD2 covers 8 bases. Sequencing input: naive CD4+ T cells from blood. The CDR3, as DNA: TGTGCCAGCACTCCAGCGGGGGCCTCCACAGATACGCAGTATTTT. Residues: CASTPAGASTDTQYF.